This T cell receptor (beta chain) came from a study of post-analysis software for immune sequencing data. About the study: Patients with relapsing-remitting, secondary progressive and progressive-relapsing multiple sclerosis courses were all represented. General study points: Relative to controls, patients had 4 or 5 TRBV segments at higher frequency, with TRBV5-6, TRBV5-1 and TRBV20-1 among these. Same-batch preparations were strongly co-clustered by F measure.

Concerning this clonotype itself: The antigen remains unidentified.

The CDR3 consists of 14 residues. Unique molecular identifiers featured in each of the TCR beta cDNA libraries. TCRdb re-analysed the PCR reads in MiXCR, keeping a single row per CDR3 protein. The sample consists of roughly 800,000 distinct CDR3 sequences, less than 35% of them appearing once. This receptor was obtained from a girl under 18 with multiple sclerosis. The gene calls are TRBV12-3 or TRBV12-4 and TRBJ2-7; 9 bases agree with TRBD1. Judging by the DNA end, TRBJ2-4 fits better; the J call may be wrong. The sequenced material came from blood. Written as DNA, the CDR3 is TGTGCCAGCAGTACCGGGACAGGGAAGGCCATTCAGTACTTC. It translates to CASSTGTGKAIQYF.